This entry lists 26 T cell receptor beta chains sequenced from one sample in a study of low-dose radiotherapy and immunotherapy resistance in tumors. Both TCRalpha and TCRbeta chains were reverse transcribed with V-gene-specific primers. Amplification of TCRs used a constant-region primer and V-primer adapter for roughly 22 PCR cycles. TCRdb ran MiXCR on the reads and lists one entry per CDR3 protein. The sample lists almost 40,000 distinct CDR3 sequences, roughly 31% occurring once. The time point: before trial treatment. The sample in question was PBMCs, obtained before treatment. The receptors come from a male donor with gallbladder cancer.

Ten or more counts support this clonotype. The chain is built from TRBV2 and TRBJ2-1; maybe TRBD1 (6 bases). Germline lookup yields CDR1 SNHLY and CDR2 FYNNEI. CDR3 length: 14 amino acids. Trimming removed 9 bases at V and 0 bases at J, with 12 bases between. The CDR3 DNA is TGTGCCAGTTTACAGGGCCTCTCCTACAATGAGCAGTTCTTC. Its protein is CASLQGLSYNEQFF. Filled out from reference TRBV2 and TRBJ2-1, the complete variable domain reads EPEVTQTPSHQVTQMGQEVILRCVPISNHLYFYWYRQILGQKVEFLVSFYNNEISEKSEIFDDQFSVERPDGSNFTLKIRSTKLEDSAMYFCASLQGLSYNEQFFGPGTRLTVL.

This clonotype was seen many times. The chain employs TRBV6-6 and TRBJ1-5; perhaps TRBD1 as D (5 bases). Germline CDR1 MNHNY, CDR2 SVGAGI (reference sequence). There are 16 residues in the CDR3. V was clipped by 5 bases and J by 0 bases, with 14 bases between them. Here the CDR3 reads CASSKLEGYSNQPQHF. DNA for the CDR3: TGTGCCAGCAGTAAACTCGAGGGGTATAGCAATCAGCCCCAGCATTTT.

This clonotype occurred many times. The chain carries TRBV20-1 and TRBJ1-5; D possibly corresponds to TRBD1 (6 bases). CDR1 DFQATT and CDR2 SNEGSKA come from the germline V gene (reference sequence). This CDR3 region has 12 residues. V was cut by 6 bases and J by 6 bases, with 12 bases left in between. The CDR3 here is CSAYDRSQPQHF. The CDR3, as DNA: TGCAGTGCCTATGACAGGAGTCAGCCCCAGCATTTT.

The chain joins TRBV7-2 to TRBJ2-3; the match to TRBD2 covers 7 bases. Losses at the gene ends were 2 bases for V and 2 bases for J; bases not matched to a gene: 4. Looked up from germline, CDR1 is SGHTA and CDR2 is FQGNSA. This CDR3 region has 15 residues. The CDR3 reads CASSLLGRATDTQYF. CDR3 DNA sequence: TGTGCCAGCAGCTTATTGGGGAGGGCCACAGATACGCAGTATTTT.

At least ten counts were recorded for this clonotype. The chain carries TRBV5-6 and TRBJ2-2; 7 bases align to TRBD1. The CDR3 is 16 amino acids. Per the germline V gene, CDR1 is SGHDT and CDR2 is YYEEEE. V was clipped by 5 bases and J by 1 base; unmatched bases: 8. The CDR3 DNA reads as TGTGCCAGCAGTCGTCAAGGGACAGAGAACACCGGGGAGCTGTTTTTT. Encoded protein: CASSRQGTENTGELFF. The full variable domain, its missing parts supplied by reference TRBV5-6 and TRBJ2-2, is DAGVTQSPTHLIKTRGQQVTLRCSPKSGHDTVSWYQQALGQGPQFIFQYYEEEERQRGNFPDRFSGHQFPNYSSELNVNALLLGDSALYLCASSRQGTENTGELFFGEGSRLTVL.

The CDR3: CASSLATSVSNEQFF. In nucleotides, the CDR3 is TGTGCCAGCAGCTTAGCGACTAGCGTGAGTAATGAGCAGTTCTTC. This chain connects TRBV7-9 to TRBJ2-1; 8 nucleotides match TRBD2. V shed 0 bases, J shed 7 bases, and the junction held 5 bases outside the gene matches. Per germline, CDR1 SEHNR and CDR2 FQNEAQ (reference sequence). The CDR3 extends over 15 amino acids. The full variable domain, its missing parts supplied by reference TRBV7-9 and TRBJ2-1, is DTGVSQNPRHKITKRGQNVTFRCDPISEHNRLYWYRQTLGQGPEFLTYFQNEAQLEKSRLLSDRFSAERPKGSFSTLEIQRTEQGDSAMYLCASSLATSVSNEQFFGPGTRLTVL.

A note on this clonotype: The CDR3 end shows no conserved phenylalanine or tryptophan, and so a read error is likely. This sequence joins TRBV5-4 and TRBJ2-3, with 10 bases that match TRBD2. Per germline, CDR1 SGHNT and CDR2 YYREEE (reference sequence). The CDR3 spans 15 residues. The junction had 7 bases not matched to a gene; V was cut back by 3 bases and J by 6 bases. CDR3: CASSSLAGVIDTQYS. Written as DNA, the CDR3 is TGTGCCAGCAGCTCCCTAGCGGGGGTAATCGATACGCAGTATTCG.

This clonotype occurred many times. The chain uses TRBV29-1 and TRBJ2-1; TRBD1 aligns across 7 bases. Per germline, CDR1 SQVTM and CDR2 ANQGSEA. CDR3 length: 15 amino acids. The ends lost 0 bases at V and 8 bases at J; junction bases unmatched: 10. CDR3 region: CSVEDRKTGNHEQFF. Here the CDR3 DNA reads TGCAGCGTTGAAGATCGTAAGACAGGGAACCATGAGCAGTTCTTC.

This clonotype occurred many times. CDR3 nucleotide sequence: TGTGCCAGCAGTGAATCCGGCGGATTCGAGCAGTTCTTC. Protein: CASSESGGFEQFF. The V call is TRBV2, the J call TRBJ2-1; D gene unclear. In germline, CDR1 is SNHLY, CDR2 FYNNEI. Trimming shortened V by 2 bases and J by 10 bases, and 12 bases separated the two germline ends. This CDR3 spans 13 amino acids.

About this clonotype itself: A read error is likely here: a far larger clone is one base away. The chain combines TRBV28 with TRBJ2-5, with no clear D. The DNA end is a closer match to TRBJ2-7, so the J assignment may be wrong. This CDR3 is 15 amino acids long. The V gene's germline CDR1 is MDHEN and CDR2 SYDVKM. The CDR3 bases are TGTGCCAGCAGTCCCACCTGGGCAGAAGTCTACGAGCAGTACTTC. It yields the protein CASSPTWAEVYEQYF.

This clonotype was observed at least ten times. The V gene is TRBV2, the J gene TRBJ2-2; unclear D gene. This CDR3 region has 12 residues. Per germline, CDR1 SNHLY and CDR2 FYNNEI. Trimming cost V 6 bases and J 5 bases, with 7 bases left between them. The CDR3 coding sequence is TGTGCCAGCAGGGAACCTACCGGGGAGCTGTTTTTT. Its protein is CASREPTGELFF.

The chain recombines TRBV12-3 or TRBV12-4 with TRBJ1-6; D remains ambiguous. V was clipped by 3 bases and J by 10 bases, with 10 bases between them. The CDR3 sequence is 13 residues long. CDR3 in amino acids: CASSFKGDSPLHF. In DNA, the CDR3 is TGTGCCAGCAGTTTTAAAGGCGACTCACCCCTCCACTTT.

As concerns this clonotype: The CDR3 does not close with the conserved phenylalanine or tryptophan, likely indicating a read error. The chain combines TRBV29-1 with TRBJ2-5, with D possibly TRBD1 on 5 matching bases. Trimming shortened V by 6 bases and J by 4 bases, and 12 bases separated the two germline ends. The CDR3 totals 12 residues. Germline CDR1 reads SQVTM; CDR2 reads ANQGSEA. This CDR3 is CSVIQGSETQYI. The CDR3 bases are TGCAGCGTCATCCAGGGATCAGAGACCCAGTACATC.

This clonotype was picked up many times. J is TRBJ2-3 and V is TRBV2, with a possible D match to TRBD1 (6 bases). The V gene's germline CDR1 is SNHLY and CDR2 FYNNEI. V lost 7 bases and J lost 2, with 10 bases in between. The length of the CDR3 is 13 residues. CDR3 residues: CASISGATDTQYF. DNA of the CDR3: TGTGCCAGCATATCAGGGGCCACAGATACGCAGTATTTT.

Comment on this clonotype: This sequence is one base from a far larger clone and is likely a read error. The chain joins TRBV28 to TRBJ2-1; no clear D gene. V lost 3 bases and J 10 bases, leaving 7 bases between the germline ends. Germline values: CDR1 MDHEN, CDR2 SYDVKM. This CDR3 contains 11 residues. Here the CDR3 reads CASSLGYEQFF. In nucleotides, the CDR3 is TGTGCCAGCAGTTTGGGCTACGAGCAGTTCTTC.

This clonotype was observed at least ten times. The V gene is TRBV27, the J gene TRBJ2-1; the match to TRBD2 covers 12 bases. CDR3 length equals 15 residues. V lost 3 bases and J lost 7; bases outside the gene matches: 4. Germline lookup yields CDR1 MNHEY and CDR2 SMNVEV (reference sequence). CDR3 in DNA: TGTGCCAGCAGTTTGCTAGCGGGGGGGATGAATGAGCAGTTCTTC. The encoded protein is CASSLLAGGMNEQFF.

The V and J genes are TRBV12-3 or TRBV12-4 and TRBJ1-6; D remains unclear. This CDR3 region has 13 residues. The V gene lost 6 bases and the J gene lost 6 bases, with 9 bases spanning the gap. CDR3 sequence reads: CASSKRPNSPLHF. The CDR3 nucleotides read TGTGCCAGCAGCAAAAGACCTAATTCACCCCTCCACTTT.

The chain links TRBV11-3 to TRBJ2-7; tentative D call: TRBD1 (6 bases). Trimming pared 5 bases from V and 6 bases from J, leaving 20 bases between. The CDR3 covers 15 residues. In germline, CDR1 is SGHNT, CDR2 YENEEA. The CDR3 region is CASSPGWQGSGEQYF. CDR3 nucleotide sequence: TGTGCCAGCAGCCCGGGTTGGCAGGGGTCCGGCGAGCAGTACTTC.

V and J are TRBV9 and TRBJ2-1; D may correspond to TRBD1 or TRBD2 (5 bases each). V was trimmed by 4 bases and J by 5 bases, leaving 16 bases between them. The CDR3 contains 15 residues. Germline V gives CDR1 SGDLS, CDR2 YYNGEE. The CDR3 sequence is CASSFTSGANNEQFF. The DNA for the CDR3 is TGTGCCAGCAGCTTCACTTCCGGGGCCAACAATGAGCAGTTCTTC. Full variable domain (missing parts from reference TRBV9 and TRBJ2-1): DSGVTQTPKHLITATGQRVTLRCSPRSGDLSVYWYQQSLDQGLQFLIQYYNGEERAKGNILERFSAQQFPDLHSELNLSSLELGDSALYFCASSFTSGANNEQFFGPGTRLTVL.

The V call is TRBV18, the J call TRBJ2-3; D gene unclear. The germline gives CDR1 KGHSH, CDR2 LQKENI. This CDR3 spans 14 amino acids. Between the trimmed V and J ends, which lost 1 base and 1 base, there was a span of 6 bases. CDR3 loop: CASSPQAGTDTQYF. The CDR3 DNA is TGTGCCAGCTCACCACAAGCTGGCACAGATACGCAGTATTTT. Looking up the rest from reference TRBV18 and TRBJ2-3 gives the full variable domain: NAGVMQNPRHLVRRRGQEARLRCSPMKGHSHVYWYRQLPEEGLKFMVYLQKENIIDESGMPKERFSAEFPKEGPSILRIQQVVRGDSAAYFCASSPQAGTDTQYFGPGTRLTVL.

This clonotype occurred many times. This chain connects TRBV5-1 to TRBJ1-1; 8 nucleotides line up with TRBD1. Trimming cost V 5 bases and J 0 bases; bases outside gene matches: 6. Per the germline V gene, CDR1 is SGHRS and CDR2 is YFSETQ. The CDR3 sequence is 15 residues long. CDR3 sequence reads: CASSRDRQMNTEAFF. CDR3 bases: TGCGCCAGCAGTCGGGACAGGCAAATGAACACTGAAGCTTTCTTT.

On this clonotype itself: At one of its ends the junction is not consistent with the germline gene, which may arise from a read error. The rearrangement links TRBV5-5 to TRBJ1-1, with TRBD1 matching 8 bases. The CDR3 runs to 13 residues. CDR1 and CDR2 (germline): SGHKS, YYEKEE (reference sequence). The CDR3 loop is CASSLDRATEAFF. DNA of the CDR3: TGTGCCAGCAGTTTGGACAGGGCCACTGAAGCTTTCTTT.

This clonotype was observed a few times. V is TRBV12-3 or TRBV12-4 and J is TRBJ1-5; TRBD1 agrees at 8 bases. This CDR3 spans 16 amino acids. The junction had 9 bases not matched to a gene; V was cut back by 6 bases and J by 2 bases. The CDR3 loop is CASSPGQGQGNQPQHF. The CDR3 region has the DNA TGTGCCAGCAGCCCCGGACAGGGCCAGGGCAATCAGCCCCAGCATTTT.

This clonotype was recorded at least ten times. This rearrangement joins TRBV28 to TRBJ1-4; maybe TRBD1 (5 bases). Germline-derived CDR1 and CDR2 are MDHEN and SYDVKM. The CDR3 covers 14 residues. Trimming took off 7 bases at V and 6 bases at J, with 15 bases between the two ends. CDR3 residues: CASKPGTQYEKLFF. CDR3 bases: TGTGCCAGCAAACCCGGGACGCAGTATGAAAAACTGTTTTTT.

Many counts were recorded for this clonotype. The genes are TRBV20-1 and TRBJ2-1; 8 nucleotides match TRBD2. The V gene's germline CDR1 is DFQATT and CDR2 SNEGSKA (reference sequence). The CDR3 length is 17 residues. V gave up 0 bases and J gave up 4 bases; unmatched junction bases: 11. DNA of the CDR3: TGCAGTGCTAGAGATAGGTTAGCGGGGTACCGATACAATGAGCAGTTCTTC. Residues: CSARDRLAGYRYNEQFF.

This clonotype is labeled as medium-sized. The chain is built from TRBV24-1 and TRBJ1-1; D perhaps matches TRBD1 (5 bases). The CDR3 totals 15 residues. From germline, CDR1 is KGHDR and CDR2 SFDVKD. V lost 5 bases and J 0 bases, leaving 12 bases between the germline ends. CDR3 residues: CATSAHGTVNTEAFF. The CDR3 DNA sequence: TGTGCCACCAGTGCCCATGGGACGGTGAACACTGAAGCTTTCTTT.